The 23 T cell receptor beta chains below all came from one sample that was sequenced in a study of T cell changes during pregnancy in multiple sclerosis. Only in-frame clones appear in the TCRdb table, and some are missing; sequencing was by immunoSEQ multiplex PCR. The sample holds over 35,000 clones, approximately 94% seen once. The sequenced sample was CD8+ T cells from peripheral blood mononuclear cells, obtained in the third trimester of pregnancy. The receptors derive from a female donor with multiple sclerosis, enrolled in a pregnancy study.

This clone was picked up one time. The chain is built from TRBV4-1 and TRBJ2-7, with 7 positions matching TRBD1. Germline loops: CDR1 MGHRA, CDR2 YSYEKL. The J segment lost 1 base and the V segment lost 2 bases, leaving 5 bases of the junction unmatched. The CDR3 is 15 residues long. The CDR3 region has the DNA TGCGCCAGCAGCCAACTTTGGACAGGTTCCTACGAGCAGTACTTC. Translated: CASSQLWTGSYEQYF.

V is TRBV4-1 and J is TRBJ1-1; D is unclear. V lost 0 bases and J 3 bases, leaving 5 bases between the germline ends. This CDR3 spans 13 amino acids. Germline lookup yields CDR1 MGHRA and CDR2 YSYEKL. CDR3 sequence reads: CASSQESYTEAFF. Here the CDR3 DNA reads TGCGCCAGCAGCCAAGAATCATACACTGAAGCTTTCTTT.

The V call is TRBV7-9, the J call TRBJ2-1; no firm D call. The V gene's germline CDR1 is SEHNR and CDR2 FQNEAQ (reference sequence). The CDR3 consists of 10 residues. Deletions cut 8 bases from V and 8 bases from J, with 7 bases between. CDR3 DNA: TGTGCCAGCGGCCTCCATGAGCAGTTCTTC. Encoded protein: CASGLHEQFF. The variable domain in full, completed from reference TRBV7-9 and TRBJ2-1, reads DTGVSQNPRHKITKRGQNVTFRCDPISEHNRLYWYRQTLGQGPEFLTYFQNEAQLEKSRLLSDRFSAERPKGSFSTLEIQRTEQGDSAMYLCASGLHEQFFGPGTRLTVL.

The gene calls are TRBV27 and TRBJ2-7; 7 nucleotides match TRBD1. Unmatched junction bases numbered 10, after V lost 5 bases and J lost 3 bases. The CDR3 contains 15 residues. Germline V gene lookup returns CDR1 MNHEY and CDR2 SMNVEV (reference sequence). The CDR3 protein is CASSPGAGGNYEQYF. Here the CDR3 DNA reads TGTGCCAGCAGTCCCGGGGCAGGGGGTAACTACGAGCAGTACTTC.

The chain recombines TRBV28 with TRBJ2-3, with 9 bases fitting TRBD2. The CDR3 runs to 16 residues. With 5 bases clipped from V and 0 bases from J, the junction kept 6 bases outside the gene matches. The germline V gene encodes CDR1 MDHEN and CDR2 SYDVKM. The CDR3, as DNA: TGTGCCAGCAGTCCCCTGACTAGCGGAAGCACAGATACGCAGTATTTT. Its protein product is CASSPLTSGSTDTQYF.

The chain uses TRBV9 and TRBJ1-5, with TRBD1 matching 7 bases. The CDR3 contains 15 residues. Germline CDR1 SGDLS, CDR2 YYNGEE. Trimming at V came to 3 bases and at J to 6 bases, leaving 9 bases not matched to a gene. In DNA form, the CDR3 reads TGTGCCAGCAGCGAAACAGGGGACCCTTTTCAGCCCCAGCATTTT. This gives the protein CASSETGDPFQPQHF.

About this clone itself: Other DNA variants within this sample encode the same CDR3. This chain joins TRBV27 and TRBJ2-5; D unclear. V was pared by 3 bases and J by 2 bases, with 7 bases between. The CDR3 has 13 residues. Germline assignment: CDR1 MNHEY and CDR2 SMNVEV (reference sequence). The CDR3 loop reads CASSLSSQETQYF. The CDR3 DNA reads TGTGCCAGCAGTTTGAGCTCGCAAGAGACCCAGTACTTC.

This chain connects TRBV30 to TRBJ1-5, with a possible D match to TRBD1 (5 bases). The CDR3 sequence is 16 residues long. Looked up from germline, CDR1 is GTSNPN and CDR2 is SVGIG (reference sequence). With 0 bases removed from V and 5 bases from J, the gap between germline ends came to 17 bases. The CDR3 is CAWSVPEVRVDQPQHF. CDR3 DNA: TGTGCCTGGAGTGTACCCGAGGTCAGGGTGGATCAGCCCCAGCATTTT.

This chain joins TRBV27 and TRBJ2-7; 8 nucleotides line up with TRBD1. The germline CDR1 and CDR2 sequences are MNHEY and SMNVEV (reference sequence). The V and J ends lost 4 bases and 7 bases, in that order; junction bases with no gene match: 6. CDR3 length: 13 residues. CDR3 in amino acids: CASSSGTGREQYF. Here the CDR3 DNA reads TGTGCCAGCAGTTCCGGGACAGGTAGAGAGCAGTACTTC.

This chain connects TRBV19 to TRBJ1-3; 7 bases agree with TRBD1. Germline V gene lookup returns CDR1 LNHDA and CDR2 SQIVND (reference sequence). After removal of 6 bases from V and 4 bases from J, the junction contained 9 bases not matched to a gene. The CDR3 loop spans 15 amino acids. The CDR3 region is CASRARDSVGNTIYF. As DNA, the CDR3 is TGTGCCAGTAGGGCCAGGGACAGCGTGGGAAACACCATATATTTT.

The V and J genes are TRBV6-5 and TRBJ1-6; 8 nucleotides line up with TRBD1. Germline values: CDR1 MNHEY, CDR2 SVGAGI. V trimming: 5 bases; J trimming: 10 bases; junction bases outside the gene matches: 10. The CDR3 totals 15 residues. CDR3 nucleotides: TGTGCCAGCAGTGCAGGACAGGGACGTATCTCACCCCTCCACTTT. This gives the protein CASSAGQGRISPLHF.

V gene TRBV29-1 combines with J gene TRBJ2-7, with TRBD1 matching 10 bases. The trim removed 4 bases at V and 3 bases at J, leaving 12 bases unmatched. CDR3 length: 16 amino acids. Germline CDR1 reads SQVTM; CDR2 reads ANQGSEA. CDR3 coding DNA: TGCAGCGTTGCAGAGTTGGGGGGACAGGGGTACTACGAGCAGTACTTC. As protein: CSVAELGGQGYYEQYF.

In DNA, the CDR3 is TGTGCCAGCAGGGGGGGTACCTATGGCTACACCTTC. Encoded protein: CASRGGTYGYTF. The chain has TRBV2 and TRBJ1-2; a possible D gene is TRBD1 (5 bases). Germline CDR1 and CDR2: SNHLY and FYNNEI. Trimming took 6 bases from V and 4 from J, leaving 9 bases between them. The CDR3 totals 12 residues.

The V call is TRBV28, the J call TRBJ2-1, with 9 bases aligning to TRBD2. Germline V gene data show CDR1 as MDHEN and CDR2 as SYDVKM. CDR3 length: 13 amino acids. After removal of 7 bases from V and 8 bases from J, the junction contained 6 bases not matched to a gene. CDR3 sequence reads: CASTLAGRDEQFF. The CDR3, as DNA: TGTGCCAGCACCCTAGCGGGAAGGGATGAGCAGTTCTTC.

The chain carries TRBV7-9 and TRBJ2-7; the D gene is possibly TRBD1 (6 bases). Between the trimmed V and J ends, which lost 5 bases and 2 bases, there was a span of 13 bases. The CDR3 contains 14 residues. CDR1 and CDR2 (germline): SEHNR, FQNEAQ (reference sequence). The CDR3, as DNA: TGTGCCAGCAGCACGACGGGACAAGCCTACGAGCAGTACTTC. This sequence encodes CASSTTGQAYEQYF.

The genes are TRBV2 and TRBJ2-7, with 13 bases aligning to TRBD2. This CDR3 has 13 amino acids. Per germline, CDR1 SNHLY and CDR2 FYNNEI. V shed 7 bases, J shed 7 bases, and the junction held 4 bases outside the gene matches. CDR3 region: CASTGLAGTEQYF. DNA of the CDR3: TGTGCCAGCACGGGACTAGCGGGAACGGAGCAGTACTTC.

The chain uses TRBV6-5 and TRBJ2-1, with TRBD2 matching over 8 bases. Germline V gene sequence: CDR1 MNHEY, CDR2 SVGAGI. The trim removed 6 bases at V and 15 bases at J, leaving 7 bases unmatched. The CDR3 is 11 amino acids. The CDR3 region has the DNA TGTGCCAGCAGCCCCGGGGGGGTGGCGTTCTTC. Translating gives CASSPGGVAFF.

In its sample, this clone was seen a few times. V and J are TRBV7-2 and TRBJ2-7; tentative D call: TRBD2 (7 bases). The CDR3 consists of 14 residues. CDR1 and CDR2 from the germline V gene are SGHTA and FQGNSA. V lost 5 bases and J 2 bases, leaving 13 bases between the germline ends. The CDR3, as DNA: TGTGCCAGCAGCCTCGGGGGGCAGACCTACGAGCAGTACTTC. Translating it yields CASSLGGQTYEQYF.

The chain couples TRBV30 to TRBJ2-7, with D possibly matching TRBD1 (5 bases). V was shortened by 1 base and J by 2 bases, with 9 bases between the two germline ends. Germline V gene sequence: CDR1 GTSNPN, CDR2 SVGIG (reference sequence). The length of the CDR3 is 13 residues. This chain's CDR3 is CAWSDGAAYEQYF. The CDR3, as DNA: TGTGCCTGGAGTGATGGGGCCGCCTACGAGCAGTACTTC. Full variable domain (missing parts from reference TRBV30 and TRBJ2-7): SQTIHQWPATLVQPVGSPLSLECTVEGTSNPNLYWYRQAAGRGLQLLFYSVGIGQISSEVPQNLSASRPQDRQFILSSKKLLLSDSGFYLCAWSDGAAYEQYFGPGTRLTVT.

The chain has TRBV4-1 and TRBJ2-2, with D unresolved. The CDR3 runs to 15 residues. The V end was cut by 1 base, the J end by 1 base, with 7 bases between. Germline CDR1 reads MGHRA; CDR2 reads YSYEKL. The CDR3 bases are TGCGCCAGCAGCCAAGTTTATAGGAACACCGGGGAGCTGTTTTTT. Translated, it gives CASSQVYRNTGELFF.

The sample holds one count of this clone. The CDR3 spells CASSLGLENNEQFF. CDR3 DNA sequence: TGCGCCAGCAGCTTGGGGCTAGAGAACAATGAGCAGTTCTTC. The chain couples TRBV5-1 to TRBJ2-1; D not resolved. With 0 bases removed from V and 5 bases from J, the gap between germline ends came to 9 bases. The CDR3 runs to 14 residues. The V gene's germline CDR1 is SGHRS and CDR2 YFSETQ.

The J gene is TRBJ2-2, the V gene TRBV7-9; D gene unclear. Trimming pared 6 bases from V and 5 bases from J, leaving 4 bases between. This CDR3 contains 11 residues. Germline loops: CDR1 SEHNR, CDR2 FQNEAQ (reference sequence). The CDR3 sequence is CASSPTGELFF. The CDR3 nucleotides read TGTGCCAGCAGTCCTACCGGGGAGCTGTTTTTT.

In nucleotides, the CDR3 is TGCGCCAGCAGCCAAGGGACAAGTTTGGACATTCAGTACTTC. Protein product: CASSQGTSLDIQYF. The chain couples TRBV4-3 to TRBJ2-4; tentatively, D is TRBD1 (5 bases). This CDR3 is built from 14 residues. Germline CDR1 reads LGHNA; CDR2 reads YSLEER. Trimming left V 1 base short and J 8 bases short, with 12 bases between.